Following are 20 T cell receptor beta chains from one sample sequenced in a study of blood T cells in healthy people across ages. A second roughly 6 to 11 cycle PCR used barcoded and J-beta primers. TCRdb processed the 5' RACE reads anew with MiXCR; each CDR3 protein has one entry. The sample has about 1.5 million distinct CDR3 sequences; roughly two fifths are singletons. The specimen was blood. These receptors all stem from a woman aged 18-29 years in good health.

This clonotype was detected ten times or more. V gene TRBV3-1 combines with J gene TRBJ1-5; no definite D call. V was trimmed by 1 base and J by 4 bases, leaving 5 bases between them. Germline values: CDR1 LGHDT, CDR2 YNNKEL (reference sequence). The CDR3 loop spans 13 amino acids. As DNA, the CDR3 is TGTGCCAGCAGCCAAGGGCCTAATCAGCCCCAGCATTTT. This sequence encodes CASSQGPNQPQHF. Drawing the rest from reference TRBV3-1 and TRBJ1-5, the complete variable domain is DTAVSQTPKYLVTQMGNDKSIKCEQNLGHDTMYWYKQDSKKFLKIMFSYNNKELIINETVPNRFSPKSPDKAHLNLHINSLELGDSAVYFCASSQGPNQPQHFGDGTRLSIL.

V is TRBV20-1 and J is TRBJ2-1; possible D gene TRBD1, 5 bases. Germline CDR1 and CDR2: DFQATT and SNEGSKA (reference sequence). The CDR3 has 13 amino acids. V dropped 7 bases and J dropped 8 bases, with 18 bases sitting between them. The DNA of the CDR3 is TGCAGTGTCCCCTGTCAGGGAAGGGATGAGCAGTTCTTC. It specifies CSVPCQGRDEQFF.

The chain joins TRBV3-1 to TRBJ1-1; perhaps TRBD1 as D (5 bases). The CDR3 spans 14 residues. Germline values: CDR1 LGHDT, CDR2 YNNKEL (reference sequence). The germline V and J ends were trimmed by 1 base and 5 bases, with 11 bases remaining between them. CDR3 amino acids: CASSQAPGGTEAFF. The CDR3 nucleotides are TGTGCCAGCAGCCAAGCCCCCGGGGGGACTGAAGCTTTCTTT.

Worth noting for this clonotype: This CDR3 fails to terminate in the conserved phenylalanine or tryptophan, so it likely reflects a read error. J is TRBJ2-3 and V is TRBV6-1; 9 positions agree with TRBD2. Germline V gene sequence: CDR1 MNHNS, CDR2 SASEGT. CDR3 length: 15 residues. The J segment lost 1 base and the V segment lost 6 bases, leaving 5 bases of the junction unmatched. CDR3 in DNA: TGTGCCAGCAGATCCTCTAGCGGGGGCACAGATACGCAGTATTCT. It encodes CASRSSSGGTDTQYS.

This chain uses TRBV7-6 with TRBJ2-7; weak D call: TRBD2 (5 bases). Trimming stripped 0 bases from V and 3 bases from J, with 9 bases between. CDR3 length: 14 residues. Germline V gives CDR1 SGHVS, CDR2 FNYEAQ. The CDR3 loop reads CASSLADYGYEQYF. CDR3 bases: TGTGCCAGCAGCTTAGCAGACTACGGCTACGAGCAGTACTTC.

Note on this clonotype: An end of the junction differs from the germline gene, which may be a read error. This chain links TRBV29-1 with TRBJ2-1; D remains unclear. This CDR3 comprises 12 residues. The germline gives CDR1 SQVTM, CDR2 ANQGSEA. The CDR3 is CSVLQGYNKQFF. DNA for the CDR3: TGCAGCGTCCTGCAAGGCTACAATAAGCAGTTCTTC.

The gene calls are TRBV20-1 and TRBJ2-7; TRBD2 aligns across 11 bases. The V segment lost 3 bases and the J segment 3 bases; nucleotides outside the gene matches: 4. CDR3 length equals 14 residues. CDR1 and CDR2 (germline): DFQATT, SNEGSKA (reference sequence). DNA of the CDR3: TGCAGTGCTAGGTTAGCGGGAGGGCACTACGAGCAGTACTTC. It encodes CSARLAGGHYEQYF.

This clonotype was detected a few times. The chain has TRBV4-2 and TRBJ1-5; D gene uncertain. This CDR3 is built from 12 residues. Trimming cost V 6 bases and J 4 bases, with 7 bases left between them. Germline V lookup: CDR1 LGHNA, CDR2 YNFKEQ. The CDR3: CASSGDNQPQHF. The CDR3 DNA is TGTGCCAGCAGTGGGGATAATCAGCCCCAGCATTTT.

This chain connects TRBV27 to TRBJ2-5; TRBD2 aligns across 11 bases. Germline V lookup: CDR1 MNHEY, CDR2 SMNVEV (reference sequence). The CDR3 is 16 residues long. The trim removed 5 bases at V and 13 bases at J, leaving 18 bases unmatched. The CDR3 nucleotides are TGTGCCAGCAGTACCCAGACTAGCGGGAAAAATGGTGAGCGGTACTTC. This gives the protein CASSTQTSGKNGERYF.

This chain uses TRBV15 with TRBJ2-3; 8 bases match TRBD2. The junction had 7 bases not matched to a gene; V was cut back by 5 bases and J by 0 bases. The CDR3 length is 16 residues. CDR1 is LNHNV and CDR2 is YYDKDF in the germline V gene (reference sequence). The CDR3 reads CATSGGSGGSTDTQYF. In DNA, the CDR3 is TGTGCCACCAGCGGAGGGTCGGGAGGGAGCACAGATACGCAGTATTTT.

The rearrangement uses TRBV15 and TRBJ1-6; maybe TRBD1 (5 bases). Germline CDR1 LNHNV, CDR2 YYDKDF (reference sequence). The CDR3 totals 13 residues. The V gene lost 3 bases and the J gene lost 10 bases, with 10 bases spanning the gap. CDR3 bases: TGTGCCACCAGCAGGCCCCGACAGTCACCCCTCCACTTT. It encodes CATSRPRQSPLHF.

This clonotype was seen only a few times. The rearrangement uses TRBV7-8 and TRBJ1-2; no clear D. Germline V gene data show CDR1 as SGHVS and CDR2 as FQNEAQ. This CDR3 spans 14 amino acids. V dropped 1 base and J dropped 7 bases, with 13 bases sitting between them. CDR3 sequence: CASSLGVREGGYTF. In DNA, the CDR3 is TGTGCCAGCAGCTTAGGAGTTAGAGAGGGTGGCTACACCTTC.

The V and J genes are TRBV29-1 and TRBJ2-7, with 8 bases matching TRBD1. Unmatched junction bases numbered 5, after V lost 0 bases and J lost 4 bases. CDR3 length: 14 residues. In germline, CDR1 is SQVTM, CDR2 ANQGSEA. The CDR3 bases are TGCAGCGTTGAAGAAAGCCAGGGGGCTTACGAGCAGTACTTC. It encodes CSVEESQGAYEQYF.

The chain combines TRBV15 with TRBJ1-2; D not resolved. Germline V gene sequence: CDR1 LNHNV, CDR2 YYDKDF (reference sequence). The CDR3 runs 14 residues. V was shortened by 1 base and J by 4 bases, with 10 bases between the two germline ends. In DNA form, the CDR3 reads TGTGCCACCAGCAGAGGTGACCGAACCTATGGCTACACCTTC. Encoded protein: CATSRGDRTYGYTF.

This clonotype came up once. V is TRBV6-2 or TRBV6-3 and J is TRBJ1-1; possible D gene TRBD1, 6 bases. V was pared by 2 bases and J by 6 bases, with 16 bases between. The CDR3 has 15 residues. CDR1 is MNHEY and CDR2 is SVGEGT in the germline V gene. The CDR3 reads CASSYLVLGAAEAFF. The CDR3 DNA is TGTGCCAGCAGTTACCTGGTTCTGGGGGCCGCTGAAGCTTTCTTT.

This clonotype was detected only a few times. The genes are TRBV11-2 and TRBJ2-7; TRBD2 aligns across 7 bases. The J call could be wrong; TRBJ2-4 is a better fit for the DNA end. Germline V gene lookup returns CDR1 SGHAT and CDR2 FQNNGV. This CDR3 spans 13 amino acids. CDR3 DNA: TGTGCCAGCAGCTCATTGGGAGGGAACATTCAGTACTTC. Protein: CASSSLGGNIQYF.

This rearrangement joins TRBV12-3 or TRBV12-4 to TRBJ2-7; either TRBD1 or TRBD2 may supply D (5 bases each). Trimming pared 5 bases from V and 9 bases from J, leaving 14 bases between. This CDR3 contains 12 residues. The DNA for the CDR3 is TGTGCCAGCAGTCCTGGGTCGGGGCGGCAGTACTTC. Translating gives CASSPGSGRQYF.

There are a few counts of this clonotype. The chain has TRBV6-2 or TRBV6-3 and TRBJ2-4; TRBD2 matches at 7 bases. The germline gives CDR1 MNHEY, CDR2 SVGEGT. The CDR3 sequence is 13 residues long. Trimming removed 6 bases from V and 11 bases from J; junction bases left unmatched: 10. The CDR3 DNA reads as TGTGCCAGCAGCGCTAGCGGCCCAGGGTTTCAGTACTTC. Protein sequence: CASSASGPGFQYF.

The chain joins TRBV4-3 to TRBJ1-6; perhaps TRBD1 as D (5 bases). This CDR3 has 14 residues. V lost 1 base to trimming and J lost 5 bases, with 6 bases between them. The germline V gene has CDR1 LGHNA and CDR2 YSLEER. CDR3 nucleotide sequence: TGCGCCAGCAGCCAAGTCAGGGATAATTCACCCCTCCACTTT. This codes for CASSQVRDNSPLHF.

There are a few counts of this clonotype. The chain is built from TRBV20-1 and TRBJ1-2, with 10 bases matching TRBD1. V lost 0 bases, J lost 4 bases, and 2 bases stayed unmatched. The germline V gene has CDR1 DFQATT and CDR2 SNEGSKA (reference sequence). This CDR3 is 14 amino acids long. CDR3 sequence reads: CSARETGGPYGYTF. For the CDR3, the DNA is TGCAGTGCTAGAGAGACAGGGGGCCCCTATGGCTACACCTTC.